Shown below are 4 T cell receptor beta chains from a single sample sequenced in a study of T cell responses to AZD1222 COVID-19 vaccine. The table came from immunoSEQ multiplex PCR; TCRdb's copy has only in-frame clones and leaves some out. The sample consists of under 80,000 clones, around 81% of them appearing once. The material sequenced was peripheral blood, taken 28 days after the second AZD1222 dose. These receptors all stem from an adult who received the AZD1222 COVID-19 vaccine.

V usage is TRBV19 and J usage is TRBJ1-5, with TRBD1 matching over 11 bases. The junction had 7 bases not matched to a gene; V was cut back by 0 bases and J by 0 bases. Looked up from germline, CDR1 is LNHDA and CDR2 is SQIVND (reference sequence). The CDR3 runs to 19 residues. The CDR3 sequence is CASSIEWTGGEYSNQPQHF. CDR3 nucleotides: TGTGCCAGTAGTATAGAATGGACAGGGGGCGAGTATAGCAATCAGCCCCAGCATTTT.

The V and J genes are TRBV28 and TRBJ1-2; 8 bases are a match to TRBD1. CDR3 length: 15 residues. Germline lookup yields CDR1 MDHEN and CDR2 SYDVKM. V was pared by 4 bases and J by 5 bases, with 9 bases of the junction left unmatched. The CDR3 sequence: CASSSRTGQEYGYTF. The CDR3 DNA follows: TGTGCCAGCAGTTCGCGGACAGGGCAGGAATATGGCTACACCTTC.

V and J are TRBV24-1 and TRBJ2-1; TRBD2 matches at 11 bases. The CDR3 consists of 16 residues. Looked up from germline, CDR1 is KGHDR and CDR2 is SFDVKD. V shed 3 bases, J shed 8 bases, and the junction held 8 bases outside the gene matches. The DNA of the CDR3 is TGTGCCACCAGTGATACCACTAGCGGGAGAATCTATGAGCAGTTCTTC. It translates to CATSDTTSGRIYEQFF.

The rearrangement links TRBV18 to TRBJ2-5; D not resolved. The germline V gene encodes CDR1 KGHSH and CDR2 LQKENI. Trimming cost V 3 bases and J 4 bases, with 9 bases left between them. CDR3 length equals 13 residues. The CDR3 loop reads CASSPRPGETQYF. CDR3 DNA sequence: TGTGCCAGCTCACCCAGACCCGGAGAGACCCAGTACTTC.